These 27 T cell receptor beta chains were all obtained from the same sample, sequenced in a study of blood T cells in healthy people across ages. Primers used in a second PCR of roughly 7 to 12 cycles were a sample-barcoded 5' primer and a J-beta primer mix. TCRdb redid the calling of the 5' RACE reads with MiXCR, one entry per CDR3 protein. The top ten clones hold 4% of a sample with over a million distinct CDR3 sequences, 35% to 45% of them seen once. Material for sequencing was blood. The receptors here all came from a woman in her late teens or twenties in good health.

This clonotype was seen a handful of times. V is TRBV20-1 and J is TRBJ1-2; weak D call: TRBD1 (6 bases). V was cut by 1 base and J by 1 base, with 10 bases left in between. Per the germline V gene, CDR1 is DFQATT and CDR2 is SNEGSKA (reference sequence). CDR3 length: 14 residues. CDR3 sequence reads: CSARGDNSNYGYTF. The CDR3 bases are TGCAGTGCTAGAGGGGACAACAGTAACTATGGCTACACCTTC.

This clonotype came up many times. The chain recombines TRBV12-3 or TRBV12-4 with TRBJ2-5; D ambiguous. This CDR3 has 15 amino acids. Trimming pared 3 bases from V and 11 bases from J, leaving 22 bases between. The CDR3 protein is CASSLSLEKGNEQYF. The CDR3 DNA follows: TGTGCCAGCAGTTTGAGTCTCGAGAAGGGCAATGAGCAGTACTTC.

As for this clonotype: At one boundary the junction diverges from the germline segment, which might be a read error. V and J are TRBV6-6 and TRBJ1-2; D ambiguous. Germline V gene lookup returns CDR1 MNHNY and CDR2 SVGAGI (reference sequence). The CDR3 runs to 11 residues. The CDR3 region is CATTANYGHTF. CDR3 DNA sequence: TGTGCCACCACGGCTAACTATGGCCACACCTTC.

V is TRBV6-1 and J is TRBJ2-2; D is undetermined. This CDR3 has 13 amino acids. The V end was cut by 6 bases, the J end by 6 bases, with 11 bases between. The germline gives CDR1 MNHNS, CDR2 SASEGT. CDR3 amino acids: CASRANQPGELFF. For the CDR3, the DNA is TGTGCCAGCAGGGCAAATCAGCCCGGGGAGCTGTTTTTT.

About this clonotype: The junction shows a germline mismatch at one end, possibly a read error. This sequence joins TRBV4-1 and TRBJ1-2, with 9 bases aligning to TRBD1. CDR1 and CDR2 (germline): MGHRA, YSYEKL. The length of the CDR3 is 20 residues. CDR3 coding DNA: TGCACCAGCAGCCAAGGTGGGACAGGGTTAATTCGTAATCCTTCGGATGGCTACACCTTC. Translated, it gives CTSSQGGTGLIRNPSDGYTF.

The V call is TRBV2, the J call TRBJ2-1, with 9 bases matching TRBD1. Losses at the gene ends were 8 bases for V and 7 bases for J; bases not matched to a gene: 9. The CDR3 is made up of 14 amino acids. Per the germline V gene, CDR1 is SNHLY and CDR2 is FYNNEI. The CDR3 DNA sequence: TGTGCCAGCGAGGGGGAGGACAGGGGAAATGAGCAGTTCTTC. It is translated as CASEGEDRGNEQFF.

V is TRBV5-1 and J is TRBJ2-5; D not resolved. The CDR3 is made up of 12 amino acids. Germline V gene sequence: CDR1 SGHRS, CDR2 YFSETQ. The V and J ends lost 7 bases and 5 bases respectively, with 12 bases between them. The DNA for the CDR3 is TGCGCCAGCCGAGACCCATGGGAGACCCAGTACTTC. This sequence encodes CASRDPWETQYF.

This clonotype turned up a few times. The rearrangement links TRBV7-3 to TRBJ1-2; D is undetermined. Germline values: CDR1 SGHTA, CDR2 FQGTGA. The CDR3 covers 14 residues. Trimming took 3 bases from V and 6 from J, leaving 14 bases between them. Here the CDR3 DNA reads TGTGCCAGCAGCTTCTTTGGAGGTGGGGATGGCTACACCTTC. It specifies CASSFFGGGDGYTF. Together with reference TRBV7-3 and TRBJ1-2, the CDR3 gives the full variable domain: GAGVSQTPSNKVTEKGKYVELRCDPISGHTALYWYRQSLGQGPEFLIYFQGTGAADDSGLPNDRFFAVRPEGSVSTLKIQRTERGDSAVYLCASSFFGGGDGYTFGSGTRLTVV.

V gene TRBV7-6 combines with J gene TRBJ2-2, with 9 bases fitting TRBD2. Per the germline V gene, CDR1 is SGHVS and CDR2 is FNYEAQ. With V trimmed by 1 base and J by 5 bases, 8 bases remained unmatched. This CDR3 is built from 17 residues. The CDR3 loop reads CASSLDGGGASTGELFF. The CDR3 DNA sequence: TGTGCCAGCAGCTTAGATGGCGGGGGGGCGAGTACCGGGGAGCTGTTTTTT.

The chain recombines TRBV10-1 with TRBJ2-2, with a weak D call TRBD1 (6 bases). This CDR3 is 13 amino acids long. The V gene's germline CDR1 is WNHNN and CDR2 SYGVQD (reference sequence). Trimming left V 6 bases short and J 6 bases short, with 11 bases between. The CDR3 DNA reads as TGCGCCAGCAGGAAACAGGGTTCCGGGGAGCTGTTTTTT. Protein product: CASRKQGSGELFF.

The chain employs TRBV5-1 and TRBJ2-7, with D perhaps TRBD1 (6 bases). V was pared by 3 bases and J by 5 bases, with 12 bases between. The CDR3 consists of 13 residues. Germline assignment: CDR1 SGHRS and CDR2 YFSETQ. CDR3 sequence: CASSSSDRNEQYF. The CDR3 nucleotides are TGCGCCAGCAGCTCCTCCGACAGGAACGAGCAGTACTTC.

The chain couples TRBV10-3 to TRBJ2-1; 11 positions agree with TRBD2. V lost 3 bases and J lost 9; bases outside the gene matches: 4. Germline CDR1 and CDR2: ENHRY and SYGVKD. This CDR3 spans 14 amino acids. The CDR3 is CAISDSGRAGEQFF. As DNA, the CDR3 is TGTGCCATCAGTGATAGCGGGAGGGCCGGTGAGCAGTTCTTC.

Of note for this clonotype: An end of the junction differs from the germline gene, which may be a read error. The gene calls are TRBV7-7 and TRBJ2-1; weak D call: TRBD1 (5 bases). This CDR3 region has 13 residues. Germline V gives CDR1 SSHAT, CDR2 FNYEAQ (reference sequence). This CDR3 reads CASSYNQGNEQFF. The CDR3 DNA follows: TGTGCTAGCAGCTATAATCAGGGAAATGAGCAGTTCTTC.

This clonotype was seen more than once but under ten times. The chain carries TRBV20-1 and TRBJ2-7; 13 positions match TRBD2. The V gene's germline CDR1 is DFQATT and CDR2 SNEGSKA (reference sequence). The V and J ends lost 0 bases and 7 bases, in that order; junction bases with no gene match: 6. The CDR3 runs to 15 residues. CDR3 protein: CSARDRTSGSGEQYF. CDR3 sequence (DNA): TGCAGTGCTAGAGATCGGACTAGCGGGAGTGGGGAGCAGTACTTC.

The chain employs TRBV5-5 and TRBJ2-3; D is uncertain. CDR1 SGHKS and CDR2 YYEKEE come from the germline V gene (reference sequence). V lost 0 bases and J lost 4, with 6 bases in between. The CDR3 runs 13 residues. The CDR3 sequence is CASSLDLPDTQYF. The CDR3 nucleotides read TGTGCCAGCAGCTTGGATTTACCAGATACGCAGTATTTT.

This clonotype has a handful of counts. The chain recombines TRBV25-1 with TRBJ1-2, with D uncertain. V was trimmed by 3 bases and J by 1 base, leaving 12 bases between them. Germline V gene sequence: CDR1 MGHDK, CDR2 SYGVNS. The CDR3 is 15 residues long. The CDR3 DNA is TGTGCCAGCAGTGAGGTCGGAGGCCTTAACTATGGCTACACCTTC. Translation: CASSEVGGLNYGYTF.

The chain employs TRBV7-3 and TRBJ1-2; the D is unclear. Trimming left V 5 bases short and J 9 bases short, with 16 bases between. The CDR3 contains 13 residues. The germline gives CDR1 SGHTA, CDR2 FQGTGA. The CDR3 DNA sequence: TGTGCCAGCAGCGACCGCCCGCAGAGTCGCTACACCTTC. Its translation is CASSDRPQSRYTF.

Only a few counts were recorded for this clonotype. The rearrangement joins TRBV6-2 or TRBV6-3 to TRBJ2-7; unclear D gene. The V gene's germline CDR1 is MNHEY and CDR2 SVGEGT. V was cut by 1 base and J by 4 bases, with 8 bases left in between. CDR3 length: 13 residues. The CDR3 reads CASSYLELYEQYF. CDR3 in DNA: TGTGCCAGCAGTTACTTGGAGCTTTACGAGCAGTACTTC.

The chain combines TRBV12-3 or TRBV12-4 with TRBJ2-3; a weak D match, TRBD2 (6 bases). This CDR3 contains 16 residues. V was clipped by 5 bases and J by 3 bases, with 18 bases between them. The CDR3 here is CASSLPLRGWTDTQYF. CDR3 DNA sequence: TGTGCCAGCAGTCTCCCCCTTCGGGGGTGGACAGATACGCAGTATTTT.

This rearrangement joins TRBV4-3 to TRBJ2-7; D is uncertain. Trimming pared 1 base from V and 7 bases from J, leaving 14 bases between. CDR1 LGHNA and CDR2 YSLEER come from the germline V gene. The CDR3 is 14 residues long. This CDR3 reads CASSQVDAFNEQYF. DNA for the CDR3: TGCGCCAGCAGCCAAGTGGATGCCTTCAATGAGCAGTACTTC.

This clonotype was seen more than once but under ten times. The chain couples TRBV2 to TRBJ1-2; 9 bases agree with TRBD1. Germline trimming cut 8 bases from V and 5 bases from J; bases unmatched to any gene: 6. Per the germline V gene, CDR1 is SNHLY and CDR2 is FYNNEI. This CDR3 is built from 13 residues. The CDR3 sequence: CASRWTGEYGYTF. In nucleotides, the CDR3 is TGTGCCAGCCGTTGGACAGGGGAGTATGGCTACACCTTC.

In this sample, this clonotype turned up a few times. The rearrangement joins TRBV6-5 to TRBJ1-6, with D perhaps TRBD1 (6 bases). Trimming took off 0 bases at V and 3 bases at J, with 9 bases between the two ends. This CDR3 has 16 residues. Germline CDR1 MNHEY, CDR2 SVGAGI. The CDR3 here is CASSYSTRGYNSPLHF. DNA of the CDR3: TGTGCCAGCAGTTACTCGACCAGGGGCTATAATTCACCCCTCCACTTT.

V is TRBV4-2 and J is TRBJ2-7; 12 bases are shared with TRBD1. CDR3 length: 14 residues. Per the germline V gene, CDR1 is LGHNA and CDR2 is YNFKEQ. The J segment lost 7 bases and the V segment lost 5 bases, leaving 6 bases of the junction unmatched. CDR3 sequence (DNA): TGTGCCAGCAGCGTCCGGGACAGGGGGCGAGAGCAGTACTTC. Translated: CASSVRDRGREQYF.

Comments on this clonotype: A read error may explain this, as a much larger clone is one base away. The CDR3 DNA reads as TGTGCCAGCAGAACCGACAGGGGCGAATTCGACAATGAGCAGTTCTTC. It codes for CASRTDRGEFDNEQFF. The chain employs TRBV6-1 and TRBJ2-1; 8 nucleotides align to TRBD1. Germline CDR1 is MNHNS and CDR2 is SASEGT. Losses at the gene ends were 6 bases for V and 5 bases for J; bases not matched to a gene: 12. CDR3 length equals 16 residues.

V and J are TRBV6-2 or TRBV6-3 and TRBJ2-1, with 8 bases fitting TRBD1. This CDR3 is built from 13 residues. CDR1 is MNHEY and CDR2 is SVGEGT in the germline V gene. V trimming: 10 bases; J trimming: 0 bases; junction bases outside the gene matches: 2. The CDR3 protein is CAIGQGSYNEQFF. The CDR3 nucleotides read TGTGCCATAGGACAGGGCTCCTACAATGAGCAGTTCTTC.

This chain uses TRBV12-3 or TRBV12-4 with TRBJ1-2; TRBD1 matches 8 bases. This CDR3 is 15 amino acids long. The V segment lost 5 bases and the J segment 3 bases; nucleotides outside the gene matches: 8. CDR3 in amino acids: CASSILDRAYYGYTF. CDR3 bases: TGTGCCAGCAGTATCCTGGACAGGGCCTACTATGGCTACACCTTC.

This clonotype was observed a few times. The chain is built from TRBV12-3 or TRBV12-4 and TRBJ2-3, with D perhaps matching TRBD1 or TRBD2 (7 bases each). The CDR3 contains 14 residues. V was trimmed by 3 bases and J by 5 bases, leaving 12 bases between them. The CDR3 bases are TGTGCCAGCAGTTTCAGGGGGGGAGGAGATACGCAGTATTTT. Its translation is CASSFRGGGDTQYF.